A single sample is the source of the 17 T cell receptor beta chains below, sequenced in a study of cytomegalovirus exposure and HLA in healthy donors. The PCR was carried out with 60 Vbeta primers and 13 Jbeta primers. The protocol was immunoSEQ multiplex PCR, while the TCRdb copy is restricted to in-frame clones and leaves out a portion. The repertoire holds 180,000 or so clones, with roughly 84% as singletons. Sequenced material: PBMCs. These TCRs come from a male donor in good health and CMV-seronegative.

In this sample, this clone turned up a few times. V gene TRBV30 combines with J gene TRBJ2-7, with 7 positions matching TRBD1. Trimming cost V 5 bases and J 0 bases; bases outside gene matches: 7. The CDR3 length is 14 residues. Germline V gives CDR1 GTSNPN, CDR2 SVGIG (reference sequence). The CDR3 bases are TGTGCCTGGGAGAAACAGGGGACCTCCTACGAGCAGTACTTC. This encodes CAWEKQGTSYEQYF. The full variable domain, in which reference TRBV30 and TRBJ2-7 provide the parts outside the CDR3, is SQTIHQWPATLVQPVGSPLSLECTVEGTSNPNLYWYRQAAGRGLQLLFYSVGIGQISSEVPQNLSASRPQDRQFILSSKKLLLSDSGFYLCAWEKQGTSYEQYFGPGTRLTVT.

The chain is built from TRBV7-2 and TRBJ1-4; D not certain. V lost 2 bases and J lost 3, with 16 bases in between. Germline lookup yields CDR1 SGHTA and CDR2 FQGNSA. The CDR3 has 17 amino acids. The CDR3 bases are TGTGCCAGCAGCTTATCCCCGGCGGGTCTGCCTAATGAAAAACTGTTTTTT. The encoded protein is CASSLSPAGLPNEKLFF.

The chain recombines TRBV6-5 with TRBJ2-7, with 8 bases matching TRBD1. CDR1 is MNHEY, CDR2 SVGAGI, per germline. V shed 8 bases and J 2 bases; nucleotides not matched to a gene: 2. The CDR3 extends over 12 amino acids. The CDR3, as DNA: TGTGCCAGCGGGGACAGGACCTACGAGCAGTACTTC. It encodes CASGDRTYEQYF.

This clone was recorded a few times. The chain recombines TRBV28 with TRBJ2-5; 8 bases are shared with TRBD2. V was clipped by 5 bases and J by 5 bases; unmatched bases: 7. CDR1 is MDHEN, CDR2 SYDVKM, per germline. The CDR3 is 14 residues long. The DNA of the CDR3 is TGTGCCAGCAGTCGGCCGGGGGGGAGTGAGACCCAGTACTTC. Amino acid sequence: CASSRPGGSETQYF.

CDR3 coding DNA: TGTGCCAGCAGTTTCACAAACAATCAGCCCCAGCATTTT. Translation: CASSFTNNQPQHF. The chain has TRBV6-1 and TRBJ1-5; no clear D gene. This CDR3 has 13 residues. CDR1 and CDR2 (germline): MNHNS, SASEGT. V was trimmed by 5 bases and J by 3 bases, leaving 8 bases between them.

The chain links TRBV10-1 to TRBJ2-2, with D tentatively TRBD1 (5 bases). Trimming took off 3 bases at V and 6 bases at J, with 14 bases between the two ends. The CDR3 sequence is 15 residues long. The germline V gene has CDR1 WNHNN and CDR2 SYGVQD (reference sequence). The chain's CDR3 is CASSDPSRASGELFF. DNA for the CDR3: TGCGCCAGCAGTGACCCCAGCAGGGCGTCCGGGGAGCTGTTTTTT.

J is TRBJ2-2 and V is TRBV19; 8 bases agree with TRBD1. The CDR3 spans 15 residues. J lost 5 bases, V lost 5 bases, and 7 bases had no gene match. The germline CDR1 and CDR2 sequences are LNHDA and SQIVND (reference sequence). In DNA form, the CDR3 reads TGTGCCAGTAGTCCGGGGGACAGGTTGACCGGGGAGCTGTTTTTT. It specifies CASSPGDRLTGELFF. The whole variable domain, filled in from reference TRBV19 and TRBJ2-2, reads DGGITQSPKYLFRKEGQNVTLSCEQNLNHDAMYWYRQDPGQGLRLIYYSQIVNDFQKGDIAEGYSVSREKKESFPLTVTSAQKNPTAFYLCASSPGDRLTGELFFGEGSRLTVL.

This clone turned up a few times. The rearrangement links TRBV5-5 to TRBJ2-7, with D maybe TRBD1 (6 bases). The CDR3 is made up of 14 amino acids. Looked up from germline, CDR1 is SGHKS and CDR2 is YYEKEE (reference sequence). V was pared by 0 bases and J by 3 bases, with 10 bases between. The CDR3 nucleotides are TGTGCCAGCAGCTTGGGGACAGTAGTCTACGAGCAGTACTTC. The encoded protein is CASSLGTVVYEQYF.

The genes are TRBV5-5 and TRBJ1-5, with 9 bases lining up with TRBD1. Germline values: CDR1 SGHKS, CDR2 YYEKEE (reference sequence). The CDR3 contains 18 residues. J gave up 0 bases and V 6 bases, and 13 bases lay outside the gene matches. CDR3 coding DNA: TGTGCCAGCACCTTAGGGACAGGGAACCCCTATAGCAATCAGCCCCAGCATTTT. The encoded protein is CASTLGTGNPYSNQPQHF.

As DNA, the CDR3 is TGTGCCAGCAGTTTATCCCGGGGGGCGCCACCGGACTATGGCTACACCTTC. It translates to CASSLSRGAPPDYGYTF. The chain is built from TRBV28 and TRBJ1-2; D may be TRBD1 (6 bases). Trimming shortened V by 1 base and J by 3 bases, and 18 bases separated the two germline ends. Germline CDR1 and CDR2: MDHEN and SYDVKM. CDR3 length equals 17 residues.

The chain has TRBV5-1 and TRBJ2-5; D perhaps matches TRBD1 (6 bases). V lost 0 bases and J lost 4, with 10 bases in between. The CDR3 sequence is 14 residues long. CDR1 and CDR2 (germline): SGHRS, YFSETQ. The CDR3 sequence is CASSLVGAGETQYF. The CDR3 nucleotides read TGCGCCAGCAGCTTGGTGGGGGCAGGAGAGACCCAGTACTTC.

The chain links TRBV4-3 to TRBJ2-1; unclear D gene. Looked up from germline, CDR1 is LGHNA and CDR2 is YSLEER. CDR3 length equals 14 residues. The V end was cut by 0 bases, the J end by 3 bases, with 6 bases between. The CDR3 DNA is TGCGCCAGCAGCCAAGACCCTAACTACAATGAGCAGTTCTTC. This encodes CASSQDPNYNEQFF.

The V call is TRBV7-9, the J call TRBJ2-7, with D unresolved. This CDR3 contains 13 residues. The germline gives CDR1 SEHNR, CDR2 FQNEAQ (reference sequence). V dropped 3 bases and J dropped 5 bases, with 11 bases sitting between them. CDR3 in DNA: TGTGCCAGCAGCTTTGGGTACAGAGACGAGCAGTACTTC. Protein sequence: CASSFGYRDEQYF.

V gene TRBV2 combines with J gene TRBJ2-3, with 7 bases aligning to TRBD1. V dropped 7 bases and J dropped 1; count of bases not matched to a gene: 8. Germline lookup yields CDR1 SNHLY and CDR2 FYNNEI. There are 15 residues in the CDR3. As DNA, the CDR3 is TGTGCCAGCATGGCAGGGGGTAGGGGCACAGATACGCAGTATTTT. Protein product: CASMAGGRGTDTQYF.

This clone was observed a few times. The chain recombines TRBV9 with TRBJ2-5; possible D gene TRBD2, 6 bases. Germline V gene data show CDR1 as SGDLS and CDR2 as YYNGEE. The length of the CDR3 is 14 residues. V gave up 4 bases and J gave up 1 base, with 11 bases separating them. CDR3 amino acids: CASSPPSAQETQYF. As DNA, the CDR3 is TGTGCCAGCAGCCCCCCTAGCGCCCAAGAGACCCAGTACTTC.

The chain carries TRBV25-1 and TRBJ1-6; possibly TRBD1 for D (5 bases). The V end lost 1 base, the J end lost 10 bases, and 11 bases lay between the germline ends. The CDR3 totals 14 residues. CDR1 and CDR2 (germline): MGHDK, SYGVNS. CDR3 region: CASSESQARSPLHF. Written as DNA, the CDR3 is TGTGCCAGCAGTGAATCACAGGCCCGCTCACCCCTCCACTTT.

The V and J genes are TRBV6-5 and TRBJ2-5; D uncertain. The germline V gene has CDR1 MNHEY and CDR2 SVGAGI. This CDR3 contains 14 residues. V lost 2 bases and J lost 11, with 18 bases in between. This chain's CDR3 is CASSYDGRLTQQYF. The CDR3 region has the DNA TGTGCCAGCAGTTACGATGGGCGCCTCACCCAGCAGTACTTC.